The next 17 T cell receptor beta chains were all read from a single sample in a study of shared clonotypes between healthy human individuals. Generated by immunoSEQ multiplex PCR, the TCRdb table keeps only in-frame clones and is missing some. The sample shows roughly 2.1 million clones, about 92% of them seen only once. CD45RO-negative cells were positively selected for CCR7, leaving out terminally differentiated effector memory CD45RA+ cells. Sequenced sample: naive CD8+ T cells from PBMCs. The receptors originated from a man younger than 35 in good health. Some clones in this sample may be carry-over from other donors' samples.

The genes are TRBV11-2 and TRBJ2-4, with 7 bases aligning to TRBD2. V shed 4 bases and J 0 bases; nucleotides not matched to a gene: 6. The length of the CDR3 is 16 residues. Germline V CDR1 and CDR2: SGHAT, FQNNGV. The CDR3 DNA is TGTGCCAGCAGCTCTGGGGGGGTTTTAGCCAAAAACATTCAGTACTTC. It encodes CASSSGGVLAKNIQYF.

J is TRBJ2-1 and V is TRBV27; 12 positions match TRBD2. The germline V gene has CDR1 MNHEY and CDR2 SMNVEV (reference sequence). V was clipped by 5 bases and J by 4 bases; unmatched bases: 6. The CDR3 has 16 amino acids. The CDR3 here is CASSPLAGGYYNEQFF. Here the CDR3 DNA reads TGTGCCAGCAGTCCCCTAGCGGGAGGGTATTACAATGAGCAGTTCTTC.

V is TRBV14 and J is TRBJ2-1; D perhaps matches TRBD2 (5 bases). Trimming shortened V by 1 base and J by 2 bases, and 12 bases separated the two germline ends. The CDR3 loop spans 16 amino acids. Germline V gene lookup returns CDR1 SGHDN and CDR2 FVKESK. The CDR3 region is CASSQGILVPYNEQFF. DNA for the CDR3: TGTGCCAGCAGCCAAGGAATACTAGTACCCTACAATGAGCAGTTCTTC.

The rearrangement joins TRBV6-9 to TRBJ1-2; 8 bases are shared with TRBD1. Per germline, CDR1 MNHGY and CDR2 SVAAGI. The CDR3 has 16 amino acids. The V segment lost 7 bases and the J segment 0 bases; nucleotides outside the gene matches: 10. The CDR3 sequence is CASIPQTGEANYGYTF. The CDR3 bases are TGTGCCAGCATACCCCAGACAGGGGAAGCTAACTATGGCTACACCTTC.

The chain links TRBV2 to TRBJ2-4, with 8 nucleotides matching TRBD1. This CDR3 region has 16 residues. Germline V gene sequence: CDR1 SNHLY, CDR2 FYNNEI. V lost 6 bases and J lost 6; bases outside the gene matches: 13. The CDR3 loop is CASSDFPGTGGNIQYF. The CDR3 DNA reads as TGTGCCAGCAGCGACTTCCCCGGGACAGGCGGAAACATTCAGTACTTC.

This chain joins TRBV21-1 and TRBJ1-5. TRBV21-1 is designated a pseudogene. The CDR3 loop spans 14 amino acids. CDR3 in DNA: TGTGCCAGCAGCTCCCCGGGAAGCAATCAGCCCCAGCATTTT. Its protein product is CASSSPGSNQPQHF.

The chain recombines TRBV5-6 with TRBJ2-5, with TRBD1 matching over 7 bases. Trimming removed 4 bases from V and 5 bases from J; junction bases left unmatched: 11. There are 15 residues in the CDR3. CDR1 is SGHDT, CDR2 YYEEEE, per germline. The CDR3 DNA reads as TGTGCCAGCAGCCCCGTCAGGGGGTCTTGGGAGACCCAGTACTTC. It yields the protein CASSPVRGSWETQYF.

The gene calls are TRBV5-8 and TRBJ2-5; weak D call: TRBD2 (6 bases). The CDR3 runs to 16 residues. Germline assignment: CDR1 SGHTS and CDR2 YDEGEE. V lost 4 bases, J lost 4 bases, and 20 bases lay in between. The CDR3 DNA follows: TGTGCCAGCAGCCCCCTCGGACTAAACGGGGGAGAGACCCAGTACTTC. This encodes CASSPLGLNGGETQYF.

This clone appeared once. Distinct nucleotide sequences in the sample also encode this CDR3. The chain carries TRBV28 and TRBJ2-7; 11 nucleotides agree with TRBD2. The CDR3 contains 14 residues. V shed 3 bases, J shed 2 bases, and the junction held 0 bases outside the gene matches. Per the germline V gene, CDR1 is MDHEN and CDR2 is SYDVKM. The CDR3 DNA sequence: TGTGCCAGCAGTTTTAGCGGGAGGGCCTACGAGCAGTACTTC. Its protein is CASSFSGRAYEQYF.

The rearrangement uses TRBV27 and TRBJ2-2, with D unresolved. The CDR3 length is 14 residues. With 7 bases removed from V and 0 bases from J, the gap between germline ends came to 9 bases. Germline V gene lookup returns CDR1 MNHEY and CDR2 SMNVEV (reference sequence). The CDR3 coding sequence is TGTGCCAGCATGAGCATGGCGAACACCGGGGAGCTGTTTTTT. Translated: CASMSMANTGELFF.

This rearrangement joins TRBV5-1 to TRBJ2-1, with TRBD1 matching 9 bases. The ends lost 3 bases at V and 8 bases at J; junction bases unmatched: 9. In germline, CDR1 is SGHRS, CDR2 YFSETQ. The CDR3 is 15 amino acids. CDR3 amino acids: CASSWTGALKDEQFF. CDR3 nucleotides: TGCGCCAGCAGCTGGACAGGGGCCCTTAAGGATGAGCAGTTCTTC.

This clone was seen just once. The chain recombines TRBV6-1 with TRBJ1-4, with TRBD1 identical over 9 bases. The CDR3 has 15 amino acids. The germline gives CDR1 MNHNS, CDR2 SASEGT. J was trimmed by 8 bases and V by 3 bases; bases with no gene match: 7. CDR3 in amino acids: CASSDWTGDGEKLFF. CDR3 nucleotides: TGTGCCAGCAGTGATTGGACAGGGGATGGGGAAAAACTGTTTTTT.

The genes are TRBV6-6 and TRBJ2-2; 9 nucleotides agree with TRBD2. This CDR3 has 14 amino acids. Germline V lookup: CDR1 MNHNY, CDR2 SVGAGI (reference sequence). With V trimmed by 6 bases and J by 2 bases, 1 base remained unmatched. The CDR3 DNA sequence: TGTGCCAGCAGGGGACTAGCAAACACCGGGGAGCTGTTTTTT. The encoded protein is CASRGLANTGELFF.

The chain is built from TRBV6-5 and TRBJ1-5; D is undetermined. Looked up from germline, CDR1 is MNHEY and CDR2 is SVGAGI. The CDR3 runs 14 residues. Between the trimmed V and J ends, which lost 5 bases and 0 bases, there was a span of 8 bases. CDR3 in amino acids: CASSSKSSNQPQHF. CDR3 DNA sequence: TGTGCCAGCAGTAGCAAGTCTAGCAATCAGCCCCAGCATTTT.

This chain links TRBV4-2 with TRBJ1-1, with a possible D match to TRBD1 (5 bases). The CDR3 extends over 16 amino acids. Germline-derived CDR1 and CDR2 are LGHNA and YNFKEQ. V shed 1 base and J shed 3 bases, with 15 bases lying between them. The CDR3 here is CASSQVKGLGDTEAFF. The CDR3, as DNA: TGTGCCAGCAGCCAAGTAAAAGGTCTAGGGGACACTGAAGCTTTCTTT.

Comments on this clone: Other DNA sequences in the same sample also yield this CDR3. The chain links TRBV25-1 to TRBJ1-3, with unresolved D. The V and J ends lost 0 bases and 0 bases respectively, with 6 bases between them. The CDR3 runs to 15 residues. CDR1 and CDR2 from the germline V gene are MGHDK and SYGVNS. CDR3 DNA: TGTGCCAGCAGTGAATATGGAAGCTCTGGAAACACCATATATTTT. The encoded protein is CASSEYGSSGNTIYF.

The V gene is TRBV10-3, the J gene TRBJ1-1, with 8 positions matching TRBD1. The V and J ends lost 8 bases and 1 base, in that order; junction bases with no gene match: 3. The CDR3 totals 13 residues. The V gene's germline CDR1 is ENHRY and CDR2 SYGVKD. The CDR3 DNA reads as TGTGCCATCGGACAGGGTAGGAACACTGAAGCTTTCTTT. Protein: CAIGQGRNTEAFF.